The T cell receptor beta chain under discussion was sequenced for a study of T cells in localized non-small cell lung cancer. Whole-study results and caveats: Sequencing covered just one tumor region, so heterogeneity cannot be ruled out. Uninvolved nearby lung showed the greatest T cell clonality, exceeding that found in tumor.

Germline lookup yields CDR1 SGHDN and CDR2 FVKESK. The CDR3 is made up of 16 amino acids. V lost 0 bases, J lost 2 bases, and 13 bases lay in between. As regards this clone: Antigen unknown.

Some clones are missing from TCRdb's copy, which holds only in-frame ones; the method was immunoSEQ multiplex PCR. Of about 3,000 clones in the sample, roughly 25% were seen once. The chain combines TRBV14 with TRBJ2-5; perhaps TRBD2 as D (6 bases). The receptor was derived from a man between 40 and 70 years old with stage III lung adenocarcinoma. This material consisted of lung tumor tissue, taken before any cancer treatment. CDR3 nucleotides: TGTGCCAGCAGCCAAGATCGGGGACTCCTTCAAGAGACCCAGTACTTC. Translating it yields CASSQDRGLLQETQYF.